This TCR beta chain was observed in a study of siplizumab effects on memory and regulatory T cells (dated by TCRdb to between 2018 and 2020). Study-wide context: The study examined how the anti-CD2 antibody siplizumab affects alloreactive T-cell subsets in allogeneic mixed lymphocyte reactions built from human PBMCs. Paper-wide results and their limitations: Among mappable alloreactive CD4+ clones, an average Treg-derived fraction of over 60% was observed with siplizumab, compared with 25% to 30% in control reactions. The cumulative frequency of alloreactive sequences that could be traced back to unstimulated CD4+ memory T cells was significantly reduced by siplizumab. No functional confirmation was obtained for the suppressive function of proliferating Tregs from siplizumab cultures. A naive or memory phenotype could not be assigned to roughly 80-97% of proliferating CD4+ or CD8+ clones. Because sequences at frequencies below about 10^-5 were poorly captured, only a minor fraction of alloreactive clones could be mapped back to unstimulated subsets. Unstimulated naive T cells appeared to be more diverse than memory T cells, and naive cells seemed to make a substantial contribution to the alloresponse.

The germline V gene gives CDR1 as MNHEY and CDR2 as SVGAGI. Reading from cysteine to phenylalanine, the CDR3 counts 15 amino acids. The read is trimmed to its CDR3 DNA, 45 bases read in frame from base 1. V drops 8 bases and J drops 2 bases, leaving 18 bases in between. Sorted unstimulated T cells, along with proliferating T cells recovered from mixed lymphocyte reactions, underwent TCRbeta CDR3 sequencing. Fresh whole blood from about 9 HLA-typed healthy donors was used as the source from which PBMCs were isolated. Libraries were made using the immunoSEQ multiplex PCR assay. The deep sequencing platform assayed approximately 100,000 TCR templates per sample. Genomic DNA extracted from sorted T cells was used for TCRbeta CDR3 sequencing. The original pipeline was this. The R programming language was used for clonal analysis of TCRbeta CDR3 data. Comparing unstimulated samples against CFSE-low samples taken after the reaction was how alloreactive CD4+ and CD8+ clones were defined. By matching sequences to the repertoires of sorted unstimulated Treg and non-Treg cells, each alloreactive CD4+ clone was assigned a regulatory or non-regulatory origin. Here the immuneACCESS table is served through TCRdb, limited to in-frame sequences with V and J called. Missing clones are a known gap in these copies; in checked studies unresolved V genes cover under half, and the rest lacks a known reason. V and J calls and clone size are as listed in that table; D and trimming were resolved from the DNA. The sample yields 100,000 to 120,000 clones; over 85% were counted once. In total, the top ten clones hold 1% to 1.5% of the sample.

Of note for this clone: This receptor's antigen is unknown. Base-call qualities are not available, and no considerably larger clone is one nucleotide away.

Input material: CD4+ T cells sorted from blood. This sequence originates from a human donor in good health. Here the chain combines TRBV6-5 and TRBJ2-5; the D gene is tentatively TRBD1 or TRBD2, each matching 6 bases. The nucleotides read TGTGCCAGCGGCGGAGGGAAGGGGGTTCAAGAGACCCAGTACTTC. Its protein product is CASGGGKGVQETQYF.